Listed below are T cell receptor beta chains from one sample, sequenced in a study of control samples from healthy donors and cancer patients. The repertoire was sequenced with immunoSEQ multiplex PCR; TCRdb's copy has only in-frame clones and lacks some. The repertoire holds under 140,000 clones, with 88% as singletons. The specimen sequenced was PBMCs. The receptors shown here come from a woman in her fifties or sixties with lung cancer. The CDR3 runs from the conserved cysteine through the conserved F or W. D genes are given only for firm matches. The listing skips clone size in some rows; elsewhere it reads once, few, many or a size class.

j_gene | v_gene | d_gene | abundance | CDR3aa | CDR3nt
TRBJ1-3 | TRBV7-2 | - | - | CASSLVGGPSGNTIYF | TGTGCCAGCAGCTTAGTCGGGGGCCCCTCTGGAAACACCATATATTTT
TRBJ2-3 | TRBV4-1 | - | - | CASSPIGRERADTQYF | TGCGCCAGCAGCCCGATTGGCCGAGAGAGGGCAGATACGCAGTATTTT
TRBJ1-1 | TRBV19 | - | few | CASSSGRSHYTEAFF | TGTGCCAGTAGTTCCGGACGCAGCCATTACACTGAAGCTTTCTTT
TRBJ2-1 | TRBV15 | - | once | CATSRSSGSYNEQFF | TGTGCCACCAGCAGGAGTAGCGGCAGTTACAATGAGCAGTTCTTC
TRBJ2-7 | TRBV7-6 | TRBD2 | - | CASSQGPPGTSILEQYF | TGTGCCAGCAGCCAAGGCCCGCCCGGGACTAGCATCCTCGAGCAGTACTTC
TRBJ1-4 | TRBV18 | - | - | CASSPGATNEKLFF | TGTGCCAGCTCACCGGGGGCAACTAATGAAAAACTGTTTTTT
TRBJ1-1 | TRBV19 | TRBD1 | - | CASLGQLTGNTEAFF | TGTGCCAGTTTGGGACAGCTGACCGGGAACACTGAAGCTTTCTTT
TRBJ2-1 | TRBV11-3 | TRBD2 | - | CASSWRGLAGDNEQFF | TGTGCCAGCAGCTGGCGGGGGCTAGCGGGAGACAATGAGCAGTTCTTC
TRBJ2-7 | TRBV30 | - | - | CAWSRDGYEQYF | TGTGCCTGGAGTCGGGACGGCTACGAGCAGTACTTC
TRBJ1-1 | TRBV2 | - | - | CASSEGSFPNTEAFF | TGTGCCAGCAGTGAAGGTAGCTTCCCGAACACTGAAGCTTTCTTT
TRBJ1-3 | TRBV7-9 | TRBD1 | - | CASSLWGQGTGNTIYF | TGTGCCAGCAGCTTATGGGGACAGGGGACTGGAAACACCATATATTTT
TRBJ1-1 | TRBV27 | - | - | CASSPRVGYTEAFF | TGTGCCAGCAGTCCTCGAGTCGGTTACACTGAAGCTTTCTTT
TRBJ2-3 | TRBV4-1 | TRBD2 | - | CASSQGIAGGYTDTQYF | TGCGCCAGCAGCCAGGGGATAGCGGGAGGATATACAGATACGCAGTATTTT
TRBJ1-2 | TRBV11-2 | - | once | CASSFAGTAYGYTF | TGTGCCAGCAGCTTCGCCGGGACGGCGTATGGCTACACCTTC
TRBJ1-2 | TRBV12-5 | TRBD1 | - | CASGSSTGIGDGYTF | TGTGCTAGTGGTTCCTCGACAGGGATCGGGGATGGCTACACCTTC
TRBJ1-4 | TRBV18 | - | - | CASSTQGGEKLFF | TGTGCCAGCTCCACACAGGGAGGAGAAAAACTGTTTTTT
TRBJ2-7 | TRBV6-5 | TRBD2 | - | CASSASGAMNYEQYF | TGTGCCAGCAGCGCGAGCGGGGCTATGAACTACGAGCAGTACTTC
TRBJ1-1 | TRBV3-1/TRBV3-2 | TRBD1 | - | CASNLQGMNTEAFF | TGTGCCAGCAACTTACAGGGGATGAACACTGAAGCTTTCTTT
TRBJ1-2 | TRBV6-6 | - | - | CASIRGHNYGYTF | TGTGCCAGCATAAGGGGCCATAACTATGGCTACACCTTC
TRBJ2-5 | TRBV5-1 | - | - | CASSLDRGLVRKQETQYF | TGCGCCAGCAGCTTGGATCGGGGTTTGGTCCGAAAACAAGAGACCCAGTACTTC
TRBJ2-7 | TRBV29-1 | - | - | CSVDQRSGPSYEQYF | TGCAGCGTTGATCAGCGTTCGGGGCCCTCCTACGAGCAGTACTTC
TRBJ1-1 | TRBV5-1 | TRBD1 | once | CASSQPDRGNTEAFF | TGCGCCAGCAGCCAACCCGACAGGGGGAACACTGAAGCTTTCTTT
TRBJ2-2 | TRBV2 | TRBD2 | - | CASSPLGLVANTGELFF | TGTGCCAGCAGCCCACTCGGACTAGTTGCGAACACCGGGGAGCTGTTTTTT
TRBJ2-3 | TRBV11-2 | - | - | CASSLGLAASTDTQYF | TGTGCCAGCAGCTTAGGGCTAGCAGCTAGCACAGATACGCAGTATTTT
TRBJ1-4 | TRBV18 | - | - | CASSTDQVGPEKLFF | TGTGCCAGCTCAACTGACCAGGTTGGGCCTGAAAAACTGTTTTTT
TRBJ1-2 | TRBV5-4 | - | - | CASSSDIYGYTF | TGTGCCAGCAGCTCTGACATCTATGGCTACACCTTC
TRBJ2-2 | TRBV9 | TRBD2 | - | CASSPGLAGSANTGELFF | TGTGCCAGCAGCCCCGGACTAGCGGGATCCGCGAACACCGGGGAGCTGTTTTTT
TRBJ2-3 | TRBV4-2 | TRBD2 | once | CASSQDRLAGGPGNTQYF | TGTGCCAGCAGCCAAGATAGGCTAGCGGGGGGGCCTGGGAATACGCAGTATTTT
TRBJ2-2 | TRBV6-1 | - | - | CASSEFKDFPGRYTGELFF | TGTGCCAGCAGTGAATTTAAGGACTTCCCTGGCAGGTACACCGGGGAGCTGTTTTTT
TRBJ2-3 | TRBV29-1 | TRBD2 | - | CSVPLGAGGVGDTQYF | TGCAGCGTGCCCCTCGGCGCGGGGGGTGTAGGAGATACGCAGTATTTT
TRBJ1-2 | TRBV6-2/TRBV6-3 | TRBD1 | - | CASSRQGNYGYTF | TGTGCCAGCAGTCGACAGGGAAACTATGGCTACACCTTC
TRBJ2-7 | TRBV5-6 | TRBD1 | - | CASSSDRGNYEQYF | TGTGCCAGCAGCTCGGACAGGGGGAACTACGAGCAGTACTTC
TRBJ1-2 | TRBV6-5 | - | - | CASSYSRRGANYGYTF | TGTGCCAGCAGTTACTCTAGGAGAGGAGCTAACTATGGCTACACCTTC
TRBJ1-3 | TRBV5-1 | - | - | CASSFHREPTETIYF | TGCGCCAGCAGCTTTCACAGGGAACCAACGGAGACCATATATTTT
TRBJ2-2 | TRBV23-1 | - | - | CASSQGHHTGELFF | TGCGCCAGCAGTCAAGGACACCACACCGGGGAGCTGTTTTTT
TRBJ1-5 | TRBV19 | TRBD1 | once | CASSISPRQGSNQPQHF | TGTGCCAGTAGTATAAGTCCCAGACAGGGTAGCAATCAGCCCCAGCATTTT
TRBJ2-3 | TRBV7-9 | TRBD2 | - | CASSPGVLAGPTDTQYF | TGTGCCAGCAGCCCAGGGGTCCTAGCGGGGCCCACAGATACGCAGTATTTT
TRBJ2-1 | TRBV3-1/TRBV3-2 | - | - | CASSQTRQEQFF | TGTGCCAGCAGCCAGACGAGACAAGAGCAGTTCTTC
TRBJ2-2 | TRBV3-1/TRBV3-2 | TRBD2 | - | CASSQDWTSPGELFF | TGTGCCAGCAGCCAAGATTGGACTAGCCCCGGGGAGCTGTTTTTT
TRBJ2-7 | TRBV6-2/TRBV6-3 | TRBD2 | once | CASSPIGLAGAYEQYF | TGTGCCAGCAGCCCCATAGGACTAGCGGGAGCCTACGAGCAGTACTTC
TRBJ2-5 | TRBV6-1 | - | - | CASSEGRKETQYF | TGTGCCAGCAGTGAAGGAAGGAAGGAAACCCAGTACTTC
TRBJ2-1 | TRBV5-1 | - | - | CASSLGGYNEQFF | TGCGCCAGCAGCCTTGGAGGCTACAATGAGCAGTTCTTC